The sequence of this T cell receptor beta chain was determined in a study of blood T cell repertoires in COVID-19. The wider study: Sites in the United States, Italy and Spain provided acute and convalescent COVID-19 samples. T cells, B-cell-depleted T cells, or PBMCs provided the cDNA or gDNA that served as material.

This clone has just a few counts. Germline lookup yields CDR1 LGHNA and CDR2 YNFKEQ. Trimming shortened V by 0 bases and J by 5 bases, and 16 bases separated the two germline ends. The CDR3 consists of 16 residues. Per the original data handling: Estimates of nucleated cell counts were drawn from the amplification of reference gene primers. The repertoire was sequenced with immunoSEQ multiplex PCR; TCRdb's copy has only in-frame clones and lacks some. V, J and clone size derive from that table, while D and trimming were established from the DNA sequence. The sample records about 27,000 clones, about 91% being singletons.

The sequence derives from a human donor with active COVID-19. The donor label of this sample is uncertain. The sample consisted of peripheral blood. The chain joins TRBV4-2 to TRBJ1-2; TRBD1 is a possible D gene (6 bases). The CDR3 spells CASSQDQGRRGYGYTF. The CDR3 DNA follows: TGTGCCAGCAGCCAAGATCAGGGCAGAAGGGGGTATGGCTACACCTTC.